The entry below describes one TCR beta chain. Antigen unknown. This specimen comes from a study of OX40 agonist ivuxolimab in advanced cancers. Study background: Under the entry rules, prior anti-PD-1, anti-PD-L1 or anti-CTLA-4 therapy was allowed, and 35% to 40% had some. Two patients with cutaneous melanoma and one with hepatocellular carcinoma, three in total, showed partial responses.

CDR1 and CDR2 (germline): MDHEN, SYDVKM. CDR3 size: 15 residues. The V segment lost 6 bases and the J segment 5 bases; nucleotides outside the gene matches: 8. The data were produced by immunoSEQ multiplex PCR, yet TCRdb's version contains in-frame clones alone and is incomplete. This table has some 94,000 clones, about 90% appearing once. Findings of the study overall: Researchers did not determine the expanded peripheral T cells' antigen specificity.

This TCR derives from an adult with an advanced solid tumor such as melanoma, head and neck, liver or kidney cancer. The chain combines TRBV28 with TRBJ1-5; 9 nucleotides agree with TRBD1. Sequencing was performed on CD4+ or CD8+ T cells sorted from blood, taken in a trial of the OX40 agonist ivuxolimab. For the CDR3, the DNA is TGTGCCAGCAGCGATAGACAGGGGGTTTATCAGCCCCAGCATTTT. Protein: CASSDRQGVYQPQHF.